Listed below are T cell receptor beta chains from one sample, sequenced in a study of blood T cell repertoires in COVID-19. Method: immunoSEQ multiplex PCR; TCRdb's copy keeps in-frame clones and lacks some. The sample carries roughly 300,000 clones, about 87% recorded once. The sample consisted of peripheral blood. Receptor source: a woman in her thirties or forties who had recovered from COVID-19. Each CDR3 is given with its conserved first and last residue. A D gene is named only where the DNA matches it firmly. The size field is filled for only some rows; it gives once, few, many or a size class.

TRBV5-8	TRBJ1-1	few	-	TGTGCCAGCAGTCCTTTTCTTGAAGCTTTCTTT	CASSPFLEAFF
TRBV6-1	TRBJ1-4	-	-	TGTGCCAGCAGTGAAAGGGGATCAGGGAAACTGTTTTTT	CASSERGSGKLFF
TRBV7-3	TRBJ1-1	-	TRBD1	TGTGCCAGCAGCCCCCAGGGGGCGTCCACTGAAGCTTTCTTT	CASSPQGASTEAFF
TRBV15	TRBJ1-2	-	-	TGTGCCACCAGCCCCCGGGAAGCTAACTATGGCTACACCTTC	CATSPREANYGYTF
TRBV10-3	TRBJ1-1	-	-	TGTGCCATCAGTGAGTCGGTGGGACTGGGGGACACTGAAGCTTTCTTT	CAISESVGLGDTEAFF
TRBV19	TRBJ2-5	-	TRBD2	TGTGCCAATAAAGGGAACCGGACTAGTGAAGAGACCCAGTACTTC	CANKGNRTSEETQYF
TRBV7-3	TRBJ1-1	-	-	TGTGCCAGCAGCTTAAGGGGCAGGGATAACACTGAAGCTTTCTTT	CASSLRGRDNTEAFF
TRBV4-2	TRBJ1-1	-	-	TGTGCCAGCAGCCAAGATCGGGGCACTGAAGCTTTCTTT	CASSQDRGTEAFF
TRBV6-6	TRBJ1-2	-	TRBD1	TGTGCCAGCAGGCTAAGACAGGGCCCCTATGGCTACACCTTC	CASRLRQGPYGYTF
TRBV4-2	TRBJ1-2	-	TRBD1	TGTGCCAGCAGCCAATTAGGACAGGGAGAGGTCGGCTACACCTTC	CASSQLGQGEVGYTF
TRBV6-5	TRBJ2-5	-	TRBD2	TGTGCCAGCAGTTACTCGCGGGGGGGGATCCAAGAGACCCAGTACTTC	CASSYSRGGIQETQYF